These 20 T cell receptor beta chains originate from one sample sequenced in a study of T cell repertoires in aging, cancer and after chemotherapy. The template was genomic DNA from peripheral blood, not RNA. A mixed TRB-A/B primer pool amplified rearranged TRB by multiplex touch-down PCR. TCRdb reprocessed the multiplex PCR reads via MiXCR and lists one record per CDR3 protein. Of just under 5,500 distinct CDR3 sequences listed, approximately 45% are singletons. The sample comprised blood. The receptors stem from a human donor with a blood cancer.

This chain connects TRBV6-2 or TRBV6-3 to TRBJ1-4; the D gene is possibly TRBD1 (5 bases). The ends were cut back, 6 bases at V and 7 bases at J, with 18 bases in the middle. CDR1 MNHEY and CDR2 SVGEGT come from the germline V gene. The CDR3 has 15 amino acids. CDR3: CASSPGTALGEKLFF. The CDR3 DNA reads TGTGCCAGCAGCCCCGGGACGGCGCTAGGTGAAAAACTGTTTTTT.

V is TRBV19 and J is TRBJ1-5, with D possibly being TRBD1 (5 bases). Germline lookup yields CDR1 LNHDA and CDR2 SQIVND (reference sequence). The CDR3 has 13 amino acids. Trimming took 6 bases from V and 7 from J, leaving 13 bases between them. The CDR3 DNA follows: TGTGCCAGTAGGATGACAGCGCACCAGCCCCAGCATTTT. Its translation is CASRMTAHQPQHF.

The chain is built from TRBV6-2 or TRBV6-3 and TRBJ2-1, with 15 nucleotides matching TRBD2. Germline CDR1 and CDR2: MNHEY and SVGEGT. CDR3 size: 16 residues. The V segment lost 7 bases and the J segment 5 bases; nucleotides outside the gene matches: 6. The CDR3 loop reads CASTGLAGGRHNEQFF. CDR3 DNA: TGTGCCAGCACGGGACTAGCGGGAGGCAGGCACAATGAGCAGTTCTTC.

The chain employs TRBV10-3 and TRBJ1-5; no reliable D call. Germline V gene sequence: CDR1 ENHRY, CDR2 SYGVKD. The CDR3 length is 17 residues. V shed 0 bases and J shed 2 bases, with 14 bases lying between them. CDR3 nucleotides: TGTGCCATCAGTGAGTCCACTCCGGGGAAGGGCAATCAGCCCCAGCATTTT. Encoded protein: CAISESTPGKGNQPQHF.

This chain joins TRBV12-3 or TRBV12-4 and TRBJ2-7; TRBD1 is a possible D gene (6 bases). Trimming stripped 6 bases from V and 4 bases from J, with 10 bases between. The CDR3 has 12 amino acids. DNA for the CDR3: TGTGCCAGCAGACAACAGGGTTACGAGCAGTACTTC. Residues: CASRQQGYEQYF.

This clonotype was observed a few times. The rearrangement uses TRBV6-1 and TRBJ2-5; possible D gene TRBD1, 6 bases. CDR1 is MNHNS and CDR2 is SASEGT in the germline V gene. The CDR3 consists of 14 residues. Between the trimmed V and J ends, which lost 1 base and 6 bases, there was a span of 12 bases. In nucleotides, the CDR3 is TGTGCCAGCAGTGAAGGTCAGGGGAGACAGACCCAGTACTTC. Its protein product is CASSEGQGRQTQYF.

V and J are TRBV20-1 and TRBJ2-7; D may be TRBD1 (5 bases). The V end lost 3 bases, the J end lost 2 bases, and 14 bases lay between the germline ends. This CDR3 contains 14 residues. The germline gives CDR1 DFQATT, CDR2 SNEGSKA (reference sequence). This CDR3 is CSASLGARAYEQYF. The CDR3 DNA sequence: TGCAGTGCTAGTTTAGGGGCTAGGGCCTACGAGCAGTACTTC.

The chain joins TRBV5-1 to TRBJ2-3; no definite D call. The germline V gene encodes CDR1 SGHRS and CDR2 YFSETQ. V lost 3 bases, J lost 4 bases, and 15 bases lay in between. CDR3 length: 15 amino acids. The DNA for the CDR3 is TGCGCCAGCAGCTCGGGCCCCGGCTTGGCAGATACGCAGTATTTT. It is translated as CASSSGPGLADTQYF. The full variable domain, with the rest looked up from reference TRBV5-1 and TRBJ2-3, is KAGVTQTPRYLIKTRGQQVTLSCSPISGHRSVSWYQQTPGQGLQFLFEYFSETQRNKGNFPGRFSGRQFSNSRSEMNVSTLELGDSALYLCASSSGPGLADTQYFGPGTRLTVL.

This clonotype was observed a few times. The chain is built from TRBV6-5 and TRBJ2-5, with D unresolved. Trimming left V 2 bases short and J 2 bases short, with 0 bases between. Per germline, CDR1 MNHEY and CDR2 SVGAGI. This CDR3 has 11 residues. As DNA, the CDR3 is TGTGCCAGCAGTTACCAAGAGACCCAGTACTTC. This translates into CASSYQETQYF.

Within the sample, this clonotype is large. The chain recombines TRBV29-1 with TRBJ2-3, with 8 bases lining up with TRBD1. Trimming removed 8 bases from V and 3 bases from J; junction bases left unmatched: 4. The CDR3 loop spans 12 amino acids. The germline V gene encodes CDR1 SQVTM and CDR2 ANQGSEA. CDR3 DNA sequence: TGCAGCTCAGGGGGCCGAACAGATACGCAGTATTTT. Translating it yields CSSGGRTDTQYF.

The CDR3 nucleotides read TGTGCCTGGAGTCATGGGGGCAACACTGAAGCTTTCTTT. Translated: CAWSHGGNTEAFF. This chain links TRBV30 with TRBJ1-1; possibly TRBD1 for D (6 bases). Germline V gene sequence: CDR1 GTSNPN, CDR2 SVGIG (reference sequence). This CDR3 spans 13 amino acids. Trimming took 2 bases from V and 2 from J, leaving 9 bases between them.

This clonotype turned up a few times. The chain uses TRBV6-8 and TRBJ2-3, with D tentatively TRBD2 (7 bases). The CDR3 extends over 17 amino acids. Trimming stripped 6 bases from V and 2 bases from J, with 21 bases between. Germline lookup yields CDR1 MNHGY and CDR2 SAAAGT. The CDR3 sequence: CASRPGGLFLFTDTQYF. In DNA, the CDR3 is TGTGCCAGCAGACCCGGGGGGCTCTTCTTATTCACAGATACGCAGTATTTT.

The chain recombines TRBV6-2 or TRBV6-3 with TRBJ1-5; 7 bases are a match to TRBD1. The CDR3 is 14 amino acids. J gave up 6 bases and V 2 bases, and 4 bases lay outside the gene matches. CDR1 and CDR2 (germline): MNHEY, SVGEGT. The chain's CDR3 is CASSYQGVGQPQHF. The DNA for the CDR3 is TGTGCCAGCAGTTACCAGGGGGTAGGTCAGCCCCAGCATTTT.

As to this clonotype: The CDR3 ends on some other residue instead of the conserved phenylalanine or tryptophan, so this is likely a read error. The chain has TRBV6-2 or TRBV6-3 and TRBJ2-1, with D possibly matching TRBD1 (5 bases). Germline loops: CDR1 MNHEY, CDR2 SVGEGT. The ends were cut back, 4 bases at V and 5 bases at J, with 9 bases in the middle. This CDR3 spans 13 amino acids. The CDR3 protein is CASSLDIDNEQFL. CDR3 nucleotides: TGTGCCAGCAGTTTGGACATTGACAATGAGCAGTTCTTA.

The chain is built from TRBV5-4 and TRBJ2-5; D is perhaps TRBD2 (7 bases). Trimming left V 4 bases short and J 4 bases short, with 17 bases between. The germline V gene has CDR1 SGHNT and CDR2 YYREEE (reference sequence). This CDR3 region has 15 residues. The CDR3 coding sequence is TGTGCCAGCAGCGGCCCCGGGGGGCGCGGAGAGACCCAGTACTTC. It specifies CASSGPGGRGETQYF.

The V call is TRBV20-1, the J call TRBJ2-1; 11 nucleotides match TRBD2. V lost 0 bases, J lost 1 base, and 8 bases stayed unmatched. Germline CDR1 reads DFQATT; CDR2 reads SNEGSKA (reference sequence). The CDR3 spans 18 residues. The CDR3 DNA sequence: TGCAGTGCTAGAGATTTGTCCGGGACTAGCGGTTCCTACAATGAGCAGTTCTTC. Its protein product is CSARDLSGTSGSYNEQFF.

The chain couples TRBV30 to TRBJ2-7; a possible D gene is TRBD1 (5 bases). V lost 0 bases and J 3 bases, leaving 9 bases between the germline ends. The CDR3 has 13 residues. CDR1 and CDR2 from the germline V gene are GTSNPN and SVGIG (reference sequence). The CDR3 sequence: CAWSVRGNYEQYF. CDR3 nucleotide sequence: TGTGCCTGGAGTGTAAGGGGCAACTACGAGCAGTACTTC.

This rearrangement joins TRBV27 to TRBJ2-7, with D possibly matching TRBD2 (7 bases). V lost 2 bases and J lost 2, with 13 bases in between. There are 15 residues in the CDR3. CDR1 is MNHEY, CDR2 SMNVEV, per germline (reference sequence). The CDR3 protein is CASSLGGGAAYEQYF. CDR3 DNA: TGTGCCAGCAGTTTAGGTGGGGGGGCCGCCTACGAGCAGTACTTC.

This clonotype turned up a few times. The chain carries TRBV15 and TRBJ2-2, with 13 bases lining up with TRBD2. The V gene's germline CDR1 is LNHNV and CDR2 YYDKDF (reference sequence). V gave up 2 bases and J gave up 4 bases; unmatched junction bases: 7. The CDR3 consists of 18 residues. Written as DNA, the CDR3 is TGTGCCACCAGCAGAAGAACTAGCGGGGGGGTCTTCACCGGGGAGCTGTTTTTT. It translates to CATSRRTSGGVFTGELFF.

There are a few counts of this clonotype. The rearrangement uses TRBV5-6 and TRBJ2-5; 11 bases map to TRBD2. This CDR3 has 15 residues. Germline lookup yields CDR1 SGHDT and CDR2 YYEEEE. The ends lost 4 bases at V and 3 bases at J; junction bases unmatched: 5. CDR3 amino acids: CASSERLAGKETQYF. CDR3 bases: TGTGCCAGCAGCGAGAGACTAGCGGGAAAAGAGACCCAGTACTTC.